This T cell receptor beta chain emerged from a study of beta chain features in type 1 diabetes. Findings and caveats of the study: In patients and controls equally, PCR might favor templates that are shorter. People with Type 1 diabetes carried modestly yet significantly shorter TCRB CDR3s in all four CD4+ subsets.

Investigators reverse transcribed all isolated RNA, so they sequenced expressed TCRB transcripts. Roughly 3.5 million reads per sample were averaged for naive, central memory and regulatory samples. Repertoires were generated with immunoSEQ multiplex PCR, while TCRdb's copy carries only in-frame clones and drops some. The table includes 300,000 to 400,000 clones, 13% detected once. A few counts support this clone. What it binds is unknown. Input material: naive CD4+ T cells from blood. The clonotype originates from a woman younger than 30 with type 1 diabetes.

As DNA, the CDR3 is TGCAGCGTCTACCGGACTAGCGGGAGGGTAAAGAATGAGCAGTTCTTC. The encoded protein is CSVYRTSGRVKNEQFF. The J gene is TRBJ2-1, the V gene TRBV29-1; 15 bases match TRBD2. The CDR3 covers 16 residues. The junction had 10 bases not matched to a gene; V was cut back by 6 bases and J by 7 bases. Germline CDR1 and CDR2: SQVTM and ANQGSEA.